The 27 T cell receptor beta chains listed next were all sequenced from one sample in a study of cytomegalovirus exposure and HLA in healthy donors. Data came from immunoSEQ multiplex PCR; TCRdb stores just in-frame clones and leaves some out. The data contain a few hundred thousand clones, more than 75% of them singletons. The sequenced material came from PBMCs. The receptors derive from a woman aged 18-29 years in good health and CMV-seronegative.

This clone was observed a few times. This chain uses TRBV27 with TRBJ2-2; weak D call: TRBD2 (5 bases). The germline gives CDR1 MNHEY, CDR2 SMNVEV (reference sequence). Trimming stripped 5 bases from V and 4 bases from J, with 11 bases between. The CDR3 totals 14 residues. DNA for the CDR3: TGTGCCAGCAGTGTGGGGAGTCCCACCGGGGAGCTGTTTTTT. Translating it yields CASSVGSPTGELFF.

This chain's CDR3 is CASSPGREPSSQYF. CDR3 sequence (DNA): TGTGCCAGCAGCCCCGGTCGGGAGCCTTCTTCGCAGTACTTC. The chain combines TRBV4-2 with TRBJ2-4, with TRBD2 as a possible D gene (6 bases). The V gene's germline CDR1 is LGHNA and CDR2 YNFKEQ. The V end lost 4 bases, the J end lost 13 bases, and 20 bases lay between the germline ends. The CDR3 length is 14 residues.

J is TRBJ2-7 and V is TRBV5-1; TRBD2 aligns across 11 bases. Germline values: CDR1 SGHRS, CDR2 YFSETQ. Unmatched junction bases numbered 11, after V lost 1 base and J lost 2 bases. This CDR3 contains 18 residues. This CDR3 is CASSLNLAGGRITYEQYF. As DNA, the CDR3 is TGCGCCAGCAGCTTGAATCTAGCGGGAGGCCGGATTACCTACGAGCAGTACTTC. Full variable domain (rest looked up from reference TRBV5-1 and TRBJ2-7): KAGVTQTPRYLIKTRGQQVTLSCSPISGHRSVSWYQQTPGQGLQFLFEYFSETQRNKGNFPGRFSGRQFSNSRSEMNVSTLELGDSALYLCASSLNLAGGRITYEQYFGPGTRLTVT.

This chain connects TRBV15 to TRBJ2-7; possible D gene TRBD2, 5 bases. This CDR3 contains 12 residues. V lost 8 bases, J lost 2 bases, and 10 bases lay in between. Germline lookup yields CDR1 LNHNV and CDR2 YYDKDF (reference sequence). CDR3 protein: CATGGQTYEQYF. In nucleotides, the CDR3 is TGTGCCACCGGCGGGCAGACCTACGAGCAGTACTTC. The full variable domain, its missing parts supplied by reference TRBV15 and TRBJ2-7, is DAMVIQNPRYQVTQFGKPVTLSCSQTLNHNVMYWYQQKSSQAPKLLFHYYDKDFNNEADTPDNFQSRRPNTSFCFLDIRSPGLGDTAMYLCATGGQTYEQYFGPGTRLTVT.

The rearrangement joins TRBV7-3 to TRBJ2-1; 10 nucleotides align to TRBD2. The CDR3 totals 15 residues. CDR1 SGHTA and CDR2 FQGTGA come from the germline V gene. V shed 5 bases, J shed 5 bases, and the junction held 6 bases outside the gene matches. In DNA form, the CDR3 reads TGTGCCAGCAGCCCCTCTAGCGGGAGTCACAATGAGCAGTTCTTC. Its translation is CASSPSSGSHNEQFF.

The V and J genes are TRBV6-1 and TRBJ1-2, with 7 bases aligning to TRBD1. CDR1 and CDR2 from the germline V gene are MNHNS and SASEGT. Unmatched junction bases numbered 5, after V lost 3 bases and J lost 4 bases. The CDR3 runs to 14 residues. CDR3 nucleotides: TGTGCCAGCAGTGATGCCGGGACAGTCTATGGCTACACCTTC. As protein: CASSDAGTVYGYTF.

The chain carries TRBV7-9 and TRBJ2-7, with a tentative D call TRBD2 (5 bases). This CDR3 is 13 amino acids long. Trimming pared 5 bases from V and 2 bases from J, leaving 10 bases between. Germline V lookup: CDR1 SEHNR, CDR2 FQNEAQ (reference sequence). CDR3 in DNA: TGTGCCAGCAGCCCCCCGGAGGCCTACGAGCAGTACTTC. It codes for CASSPPEAYEQYF.

V usage is TRBV10-3 and J usage is TRBJ2-5; 9 bases line up with TRBD1. The CDR3 is 16 residues long. Per germline, CDR1 ENHRY and CDR2 SYGVKD. V lost 3 bases, J lost 4 bases, and 9 bases stayed unmatched. The CDR3 is CAISDRDRDAGETQYF. CDR3 DNA sequence: TGTGCCATCAGTGACCGGGACAGGGATGCAGGAGAGACCCAGTACTTC.

The rearrangement uses TRBV28 and TRBJ1-1, with a tentative D call TRBD1 (5 bases). Looked up from germline, CDR1 is MDHEN and CDR2 is SYDVKM. V dropped 3 bases and J dropped 1 base, with 12 bases sitting between them. The CDR3 totals 15 residues. CDR3 coding DNA: TGTGCCAGCAGTTTGAAGGGGTGGGGGAACACTGAAGCTTTCTTT. Residues: CASSLKGWGNTEAFF. The full variable domain, completed using reference TRBV28 and TRBJ1-1, is DVKVTQSSRYLVKRTGEKVFLECVQDMDHENMFWYRQDPGLGLRLIYFSYDVKMKEKGDIPEGYSVSREKKERFSLILESASTNQTSMYLCASSLKGWGNTEAFFGQGTRLTVV.

The CDR3 DNA reads TGCGCCAGCAGCTTGGTCCCTATAGCGGGAGGGGCCTACAATGAGCAGTTCTTC. Translated: CASSLVPIAGGAYNEQFF. V is TRBV5-1 and J is TRBJ2-1, with TRBD2 matching 11 bases. Trimming at V came to 0 bases and at J to 2 bases, leaving 7 bases not matched to a gene. The CDR3 has 18 residues. The germline CDR1 and CDR2 sequences are SGHRS and YFSETQ. Variable domain in full (rest from reference TRBV5-1 and TRBJ2-1): KAGVTQTPRYLIKTRGQQVTLSCSPISGHRSVSWYQQTPGQGLQFLFEYFSETQRNKGNFPGRFSGRQFSNSRSEMNVSTLELGDSALYLCASSLVPIAGGAYNEQFFGPGTRLTVL.

This sequence joins TRBV28 and TRBJ2-7, with D uncertain. The CDR3 runs 12 residues. Trimming cost V 7 bases and J 0 bases, with 7 bases left between them. Looked up from germline, CDR1 is MDHEN and CDR2 is SYDVKM. The CDR3 DNA reads as TGTGCCAGCACCATCCCCTCCTACGAGCAGTACTTC. Protein sequence: CASTIPSYEQYF.

The CDR3 sequence is CASSHRGQGYTF. The CDR3 DNA reads TGTGCCAGCAGTCACAGGGGGCAAGGCTACACCTTC. V usage is TRBV6-5 and J usage is TRBJ1-2; 9 bases match TRBD1. Germline CDR1 and CDR2: MNHEY and SVGAGI. This CDR3 is 12 amino acids long. The V gene end was trimmed by 5 bases and the J gene end by 8 bases; junction bases not matched to a gene: 3.

V and J are TRBV27 and TRBJ2-3; TRBD2 is a possible D gene (6 bases). Trimming pared 9 bases from V and 4 bases from J, leaving 17 bases between. The CDR3 totals 14 residues. CDR1 MNHEY and CDR2 SMNVEV come from the germline V gene (reference sequence). CDR3 in DNA: TGTGCCAGTCGACTAGTGGATTTGTCAGATACGCAGTATTTT. Amino acids: CASRLVDLSDTQYF.

The chain joins TRBV5-1 to TRBJ2-5, with a tentative D call TRBD1 (5 bases). V lost 2 bases, J lost 4 bases, and 15 bases lay in between. Germline loops: CDR1 SGHRS, CDR2 YFSETQ. This CDR3 has 15 residues. CDR3 in amino acids: CASSLWQGSPETQYF. The CDR3 DNA sequence: TGCGCCAGCAGCTTATGGCAGGGAAGCCCAGAGACCCAGTACTTC. The whole variable domain, remainder taken from reference TRBV5-1 and TRBJ2-5, is KAGVTQTPRYLIKTRGQQVTLSCSPISGHRSVSWYQQTPGQGLQFLFEYFSETQRNKGNFPGRFSGRQFSNSRSEMNVSTLELGDSALYLCASSLWQGSPETQYFGPGTRLLVL.

The rearrangement links TRBV6-5 to TRBJ1-1; possible D gene TRBD1, 6 bases. Germline loops: CDR1 MNHEY, CDR2 SVGAGI. V shed 0 bases and J shed 0 bases, with 11 bases lying between them. CDR3 size: 16 residues. CDR3 DNA: TGTGCCAGCAGTTACTCGAAGTGGACAGTGAACACTGAAGCTTTCTTT. Protein: CASSYSKWTVNTEAFF.

The DNA of the CDR3 is TGTGCCAGTAGTATGGGCGGGGGGGCGCTTAGTCATGAGCAGTTCTTC. Its translation: CASSMGGGALSHEQFF. The J gene is TRBJ2-1, the V gene TRBV19, with 9 bases identical to TRBD2. V trimming: 3 bases; J trimming: 8 bases; junction bases outside the gene matches: 11. The CDR3 loop spans 16 amino acids. CDR1 is LNHDA and CDR2 is SQIVND in the germline V gene (reference sequence).

This chain joins TRBV2 and TRBJ2-3; 11 nucleotides line up with TRBD2. There are 15 residues in the CDR3. The trim removed 1 base at V and 6 bases at J, leaving 3 bases unmatched. The germline V gene has CDR1 SNHLY and CDR2 FYNNEI. CDR3 sequence (DNA): TGTGCCAGCAGTGAAGTACTAGCGGGAGCGGATACGCAGTATTTT. Protein product: CASSEVLAGADTQYF.

V is TRBV19 and J is TRBJ2-7, with 11 bases that match TRBD2. Germline V lookup: CDR1 LNHDA, CDR2 SQIVND (reference sequence). The V gene end was trimmed by 6 bases and the J gene end by 1 base; junction bases not matched to a gene: 5. This CDR3 region has 15 residues. CDR3 loop: CASRTSGALSYEQYF. CDR3 coding DNA: TGTGCCAGTAGGACTAGCGGGGCTTTATCCTACGAGCAGTACTTC.

Worth noting for this clone: One end of the junction fails to match germline, which may point to a read error. This chain links TRBV5-6 with TRBJ1-4, with 9 bases matching TRBD1. The CDR3 has 12 residues. Germline V lookup: CDR1 SGHDT, CDR2 YYEEEE. The CDR3 region has the DNA TGTGCCAGCAGCCTCCCGGGACAGGGAGTATATTTT. Translation gives CASSLPGQGVYF.

The chain is built from TRBV5-6 and TRBJ2-7; 9 bases are shared with TRBD1. Germline trimming cut 4 bases from V and 2 bases from J; bases unmatched to any gene: 4. The germline V gene has CDR1 SGHDT and CDR2 YYEEEE. This CDR3 is 14 amino acids long. The DNA for the CDR3 is TGTGCCAGCAGCGGAAGGACAGGGGCCTACGAGCAGTACTTC. Translation gives CASSGRTGAYEQYF.

This clone was detected only a few times. The chain joins TRBV9 to TRBJ1-5; D not certain. CDR3 length: 15 amino acids. Trimming took 0 bases from V and 4 from J, leaving 11 bases between them. Germline CDR1 reads SGDLS; CDR2 reads YYNGEE. The CDR3 here is CASSVDGKLNQPQHF. The CDR3 DNA reads as TGTGCCAGCAGCGTAGACGGCAAACTAAATCAGCCCCAGCATTTT.

V usage is TRBV30 and J usage is TRBJ1-1; D is perhaps TRBD1 (6 bases). The CDR3 length is 14 residues. From germline, CDR1 is GTSNPN and CDR2 SVGIG (reference sequence). The ends were cut back, 4 bases at V and 0 bases at J, with 12 bases in the middle. CDR3 DNA: TGTGCCTGGAAGGGGTCAGGGGTGAACACTGAAGCTTTCTTT. This translates into CAWKGSGVNTEAFF.

The V and J genes are TRBV9 and TRBJ2-5, with D tentatively TRBD1 (6 bases). This CDR3 is built from 16 residues. V was shortened by 0 bases and J by 2 bases, with 14 bases between the two germline ends. CDR1 SGDLS and CDR2 YYNGEE come from the germline V gene. The CDR3 sequence is CASSVGDIGKQETQYF. The CDR3 region has the DNA TGTGCCAGCAGCGTAGGGGACATCGGAAAACAAGAGACCCAGTACTTC.

CDR3 amino acids: CASSLARETQYF. The CDR3 region has the DNA TGCGCCAGCAGCTTGGCTAGAGAGACCCAGTACTTC. J is TRBJ2-5 and V is TRBV5-1; D gene unclear. The V and J ends lost 0 bases and 4 bases respectively, with 4 bases between them. CDR3 size: 12 residues. Germline assignment: CDR1 SGHRS and CDR2 YFSETQ.

The V and J genes are TRBV18 and TRBJ1-5; D uncertain. Trimming left V 6 bases short and J 4 bases short, with 10 bases between. The germline V gene has CDR1 KGHSH and CDR2 LQKENI. The CDR3 is 13 amino acids. In DNA form, the CDR3 reads TGTGCCAGCTCGCTGACGGAGAATCAGCCCCAGCATTTT. It translates to CASSLTENQPQHF.

This sequence joins TRBV9 and TRBJ2-1; no reliable D call. The CDR3 runs 18 residues. The V end was cut by 0 bases, the J end by 2 bases, with 18 bases between. The germline CDR1 and CDR2 sequences are SGDLS and YYNGEE. CDR3 amino acids: CASSVGRGLAPPYNEQFF. For the CDR3, the DNA is TGTGCCAGCAGCGTAGGACGTGGGTTAGCCCCTCCCTACAATGAGCAGTTCTTC.

The chain joins TRBV27 to TRBJ2-7, with a possible D match to TRBD1 (6 bases). Trimming pared 5 bases from V and 2 bases from J, leaving 16 bases between. Germline V lookup: CDR1 MNHEY, CDR2 SMNVEV (reference sequence). The CDR3 extends over 15 amino acids. In DNA, the CDR3 is TGTGCCAGCAGTCTAACCCGAGGACAGACCTACGAGCAGTACTTC. Translation gives CASSLTRGQTYEQYF.